The rows below give T cell receptor beta chains drawn from one sample of a study of prognosis after radiotherapy for stage I lung cancer. TCRdb ran MiXCR on the multiplex PCR reads and lists one entry per CDR3 protein. The sample carries 38,000 or so distinct CDR3 sequences, approximately 25% recorded once. The sequencing used PBMCs, collected before or after stereotactic body radiation therapy (not recorded which). These receptors originate from a donor aged 50 or older with non-small cell lung cancer. Both conserved end residues are part of each CDR3. D genes are given only for firm matches. Clone size appears in some rows only: once, few, many, or a class for an expanded clone.

clone size: many; D gene: TRBD1; V gene: TRBV20-1; J gene: TRBJ2-3; CDR3 protein: CSAVGDSLGDTQYF; CDR3 DNA: TGCAGTGCAGTAGGGGACAGCCTGGGAGATACGCAGTATTTT
clone size: many; D gene: TRBD2; V gene: TRBV6-1; J gene: TRBJ2-7; CDR3 protein: CASRSGRLTYGQYF; CDR3 DNA: TGTGCCAGCAGATCCGGGAGGCTGACCTACGGGCAGTACTTC
clone size: many; D gene: -; V gene: TRBV6-1; J gene: TRBJ1-1; CDR3 protein: CATREGNAEAFF; CDR3 DNA: TGTGCCACTAGGGAGGGGAACGCTGAAGCTTTCTTT
clone size: many; D gene: -; V gene: TRBV4-2; J gene: TRBJ2-7; CDR3 protein: CASSQGMSYEQYF; CDR3 DNA: TGTGCCAGCAGCCAAGGGATGTCCTACGAGCAGTACTTC
clone size: many; D gene: -; V gene: TRBV11-1; J gene: TRBJ1-1; CDR3 protein: CANSLAGEAFF; CDR3 DNA: TGTGCCAACAGCTTAGCAGGGGAAGCTTTCTTT
clone size: many; D gene: TRBD2; V gene: TRBV5-1; J gene: TRBJ2-3; CDR3 protein: CASSPGLAGSTDTQYF; CDR3 DNA: TGTGCCAGCAGCCCCGGACTAGCGGGGAGCACAGATACGCAGTATTTT
clone size: many; D gene: -; V gene: TRBV6-1; J gene: TRBJ1-4; CDR3 protein: CASSKSDLAEKLFF; CDR3 DNA: TGTGCCAGCAGCAAGTCGGACCTTGCTGAAAAACTGTTTTTT
clone size: many; D gene: -; V gene: TRBV28; J gene: TRBJ2-5; CDR3 protein: CASSSREKGGIGETQYF; CDR3 DNA: TGTGCCAGCAGTTCCCGCGAGAAGGGGGGAATAGGAGAGACCCAGTACTTC
clone size: many; D gene: -; V gene: TRBV13; J gene: TRBJ1-3; CDR3 protein: CASSSRGAGNTIYF; CDR3 DNA: TGTGCCAGCAGCTCCCGGGGAGCTGGAAACACCATATATTTT
clone size: many; D gene: -; V gene: TRBV3-1; J gene: TRBJ2-6; CDR3 protein: CASKPSTGANVLTF; CDR3 DNA: TGTGCCAGCAAACCTTCGACTGGGGCCAACGTCCTGACTTTC
clone size: many; D gene: -; V gene: TRBV11-3; J gene: TRBJ2-1; CDR3 protein: CASVSGRGAFNEQFF; CDR3 DNA: TGTGCCAGCGTCTCTGGTCGAGGGGCATTCAATGAGCAGTTCTTC
clone size: once; D gene: TRBD2; V gene: TRBV27; J gene: TRBJ2-3; CDR3 protein: CASSPYSGRDTDKQYF; CDR3 DNA: TGTGCCAGCAGTCCCTATAGCGGGAGGGACACAGATAAACAGTATTTT
clone size: many; D gene: -; V gene: TRBV6-1; J gene: TRBJ1-5; CDR3 protein: CASSDGAGAQPQHF; CDR3 DNA: TGTGCCAGCAGTGACGGGGCAGGGGCTCAGCCCCAGCATTTT
clone size: many; D gene: -; V gene: TRBV4-2; J gene: TRBJ2-3; CDR3 protein: CASSQDPLNRVTDTQYF; CDR3 DNA: TGTGCCAGCAGCCAAGATCCTTTAAACAGAGTCACAGATACGCAGTATTTT
clone size: many; D gene: TRBD1; V gene: TRBV7-8; J gene: TRBJ2-7; CDR3 protein: CASSLDRGYEQYF; CDR3 DNA: TGTGCCAGCAGCTTAGACAGGGGATACGAGCAGTACTTC
clone size: many; D gene: -; V gene: TRBV5-1; J gene: TRBJ2-4; CDR3 protein: CASRTTGLENIQYF; CDR3 DNA: TGCGCCAGCAGGACCACAGGGCTCGAAAACATTCAGTACTTC
clone size: many; D gene: -; V gene: TRBV9; J gene: TRBJ2-7; CDR3 protein: CASSYGQTSYEQYF; CDR3 DNA: TGTGCCAGCAGCTACGGACAGACATCCTACGAGCAGTACTTC
clone size: many; D gene: TRBD2; V gene: TRBV7-8; J gene: TRBJ2-3; CDR3 protein: CASSHGGSDTQYF; CDR3 DNA: TGTGCCAGCTCCCACGGGGGGTCCGATACGCAGTATTTT
clone size: -; D gene: -; V gene: TRBV28; J gene: TRBJ2-3; CDR3 protein: CASSLGLPGQGKSQIRSIF; CDR3 DNA: -
clone size: many; D gene: -; V gene: TRBV30; J gene: TRBJ1-4; CDR3 protein: CAWSVKGSTNEKLFF; CDR3 DNA: TGTGCCTGGAGTGTAAAGGGGTCGACTAATGAAAAACTGTTTTTT
clone size: many; D gene: -; V gene: TRBV19; J gene: TRBJ2-7; CDR3 protein: CASSIVRKGSLSYEQYF; CDR3 DNA: TGTGCCAGTAGTATAGTCCGGAAGGGGTCTCTCTCCTACGAGCAGTACTTC
clone size: many; D gene: TRBD1; V gene: TRBV27; J gene: TRBJ1-5; CDR3 protein: CASSLGGQALGAQHF; CDR3 DNA: TGTGCCAGCAGTTTAGGGGGACAGGCGTTGGGAGCCCAGCATTTT
clone size: many; D gene: TRBD2; V gene: TRBV2; J gene: TRBJ2-7; CDR3 protein: CASSIAGGYEQYF; CDR3 DNA: TGTGCCAGCAGTATCGCGGGGGGTTACGAGCAGTACTTC
clone size: many; D gene: TRBD2; V gene: TRBV20-1; J gene: TRBJ2-7; CDR3 protein: CSASGRGGNEQYF; CDR3 DNA: TGCAGTGCTAGTGGGCGGGGGGGAAACGAGCAGTACTTC
clone size: many; D gene: -; V gene: TRBV9; J gene: TRBJ1-2; CDR3 protein: CASSVDEGANGYTF; CDR3 DNA: TGTGCCAGCAGCGTAGACGAAGGGGCTAATGGCTACACCTTC
clone size: -; D gene: TRBD2; V gene: TRBV24-1; J gene: TRBJ2-2; CDR3 protein: CATSGLLRGGGAGTGELFF; CDR3 DNA: TGTGCCACCAGTGGTTTACTTCGCGGCGGGGGGGCCGGTACCGGGGAGCTGTTTTTT
clone size: many; D gene: -; V gene: TRBV5-1; J gene: TRBJ1-5; CDR3 protein: CASSLDRPDTDSNQPQHF; CDR3 DNA: TGCGCCAGCAGCTTGGACCGACCCGACACAGATAGCAATCAGCCCCAGCATTTT
clone size: many; D gene: -; V gene: TRBV9; J gene: TRBJ1-2; CDR3 protein: CASSVDLLDGYTF; CDR3 DNA: TGTGCCAGCAGCGTAGACCTTTTGGATGGCTACACCTTC
clone size: many; D gene: -; V gene: TRBV9; J gene: TRBJ2-7; CDR3 protein: CASSVGVPDYEQYF; CDR3 DNA: TGTGCCAGCAGCGTAGGAGTCCCAGACTACGAGCAGTACTTC
clone size: many; D gene: -; V gene: TRBV5-1; J gene: TRBJ2-7; CDR3 protein: CASSLRSVASSSYEQYF; CDR3 DNA: TGCGCCAGCAGCTTGAGGTCAGTAGCGTCAAGCTCCTACGAGCAGTACTTC
clone size: many; D gene: -; V gene: TRBV11-2; J gene: TRBJ2-7; CDR3 protein: CASSLDVVPEQYF; CDR3 DNA: TGTGCCAGCAGCTTAGATGTGGTCCCCGAGCAGTACTTC
clone size: many; D gene: -; V gene: TRBV4-1; J gene: TRBJ1-5; CDR3 protein: CASSQDLGRVNQPQHF; CDR3 DNA: TGCGCCAGCAGCCAAGATTTAGGCAGGGTCAATCAGCCCCAGCATTTT
clone size: many; D gene: TRBD2; V gene: TRBV4-2; J gene: TRBJ2-3; CDR3 protein: CASSHLAGTSVADTQYF; CDR3 DNA: TGTGCCAGCAGCCACTTAGCCGGGACTAGCGTGGCAGATACGCAGTATTTT
clone size: many; D gene: -; V gene: TRBV5-5; J gene: TRBJ2-7; CDR3 protein: CASSPTSIEQYF; CDR3 DNA: TGTGCCAGCAGCCCCACTAGTATCGAGCAGTACTTC
clone size: -; D gene: TRBD1; V gene: TRBV24-1; J gene: TRBJ2-1; CDR3 protein: CATSDLGTGGKNEQFF; CDR3 DNA: TGTGCCACCAGTGATTTGGGGACAGGGGGGAAAAATGAGCAGTTCTTC
clone size: many; D gene: -; V gene: TRBV12-3/TRBV12-4; J gene: TRBJ1-5; CDR3 protein: CASTERNGNQPQHF; CDR3 DNA: TGTGCCAGCACCGAAAGGAATGGCAATCAGCCCCAGCATTTT
clone size: -; D gene: -; V gene: TRBV20-1; J gene: TRBJ2-7; CDR3 protein: CSAKTREFGTPPIEQYF; CDR3 DNA: TGCAGTGCGAAAACCAGGGAGTTCGGGACTCCACCCATCGAGCAGTACTTC
clone size: many; D gene: TRBD2; V gene: TRBV30; J gene: TRBJ2-7; CDR3 protein: CAWSARTSGIHEQYF; CDR3 DNA: TGTGCCTGGAGTGCAAGGACTAGCGGGATCCACGAGCAGTACTTC
clone size: many; D gene: TRBD2; V gene: TRBV5-1; J gene: TRBJ2-5; CDR3 protein: CASSLALAGGRETQYF; CDR3 DNA: TGCGCCAGCAGCTTGGCCCTAGCGGGGGGCCGGGAGACCCAGTACTTC
clone size: many; D gene: -; V gene: TRBV24-1; J gene: TRBJ2-7; CDR3 protein: CATSDSTKSGEQYF; CDR3 DNA: TGTGCCACCAGTGATTCTACAAAGTCCGGCGAGCAGTACTTC
clone size: many; D gene: -; V gene: TRBV7-9; J gene: TRBJ2-1; CDR3 protein: CASRATYNEQFF; CDR3 DNA: TGTGCCAGCAGAGCGACTTACAATGAGCAGTTCTTC
clone size: many; D gene: -; V gene: TRBV28; J gene: TRBJ2-7; CDR3 protein: CASTGTYYEQHF; CDR3 DNA: TGTGCCAGCACCGGGACATACTACGAGCAGCACTTC